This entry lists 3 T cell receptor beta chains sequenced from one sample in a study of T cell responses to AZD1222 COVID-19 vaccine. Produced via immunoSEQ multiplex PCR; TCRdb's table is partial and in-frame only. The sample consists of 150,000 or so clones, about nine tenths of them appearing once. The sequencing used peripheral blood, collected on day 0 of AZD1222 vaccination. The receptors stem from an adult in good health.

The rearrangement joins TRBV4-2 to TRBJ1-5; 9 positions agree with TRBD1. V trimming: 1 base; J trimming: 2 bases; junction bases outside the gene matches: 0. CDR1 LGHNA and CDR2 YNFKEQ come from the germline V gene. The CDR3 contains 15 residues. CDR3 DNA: TGTGCCAGCAGCCAAGGGACAGGGGGCAATCAGCCCCAGCATTTT. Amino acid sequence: CASSQGTGGNQPQHF.

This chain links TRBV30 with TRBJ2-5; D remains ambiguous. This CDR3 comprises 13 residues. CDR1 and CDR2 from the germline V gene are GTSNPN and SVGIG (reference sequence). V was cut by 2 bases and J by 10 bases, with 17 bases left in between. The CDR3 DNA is TGTGCCTGGAGTCCTAGGAACATCCCCATCCAGTACTTC. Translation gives CAWSPRNIPIQYF. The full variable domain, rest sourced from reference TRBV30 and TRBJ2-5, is SQTIHQWPATLVQPVGSPLSLECTVEGTSNPNLYWYRQAAGRGLQLLFYSVGIGQISSEVPQNLSASRPQDRQFILSSKKLLLSDSGFYLCAWSPRNIPIQYFGPGTRLLVL.

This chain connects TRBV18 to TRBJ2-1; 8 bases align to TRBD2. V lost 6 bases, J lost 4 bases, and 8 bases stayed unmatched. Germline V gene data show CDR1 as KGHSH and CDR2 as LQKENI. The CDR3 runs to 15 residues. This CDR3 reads CASSARTGGYNEQFF. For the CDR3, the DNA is TGTGCCAGCTCCGCTAGGACGGGGGGGTACAATGAGCAGTTCTTC. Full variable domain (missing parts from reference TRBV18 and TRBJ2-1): NAGVMQNPRHLVRRRGQEARLRCSPMKGHSHVYWYRQLPEEGLKFMVYLQKENIIDESGMPKERFSAEFPKEGPSILRIQQVVRGDSAAYFCASSARTGGYNEQFFGPGTRLTVL.